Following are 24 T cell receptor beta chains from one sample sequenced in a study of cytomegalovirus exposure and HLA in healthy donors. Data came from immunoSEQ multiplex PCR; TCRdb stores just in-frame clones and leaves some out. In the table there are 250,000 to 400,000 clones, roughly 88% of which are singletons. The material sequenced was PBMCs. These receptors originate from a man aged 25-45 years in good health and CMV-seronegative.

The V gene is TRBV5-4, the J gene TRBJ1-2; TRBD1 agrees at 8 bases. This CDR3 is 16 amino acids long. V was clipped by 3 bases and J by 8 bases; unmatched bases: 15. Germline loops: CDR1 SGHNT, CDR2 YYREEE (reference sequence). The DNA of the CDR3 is TGTGCCAGCAGCTCCTTGGGAGGACAGGGAAGAAACGGCTACACCTTC. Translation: CASSSLGGQGRNGYTF.

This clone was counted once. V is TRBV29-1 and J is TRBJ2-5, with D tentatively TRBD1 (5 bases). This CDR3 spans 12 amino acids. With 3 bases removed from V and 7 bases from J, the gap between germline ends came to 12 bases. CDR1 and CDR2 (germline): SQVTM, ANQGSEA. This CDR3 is CSVDEARGTQYF. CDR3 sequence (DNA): TGCAGCGTTGATGAGGCTAGGGGGACCCAGTACTTC.

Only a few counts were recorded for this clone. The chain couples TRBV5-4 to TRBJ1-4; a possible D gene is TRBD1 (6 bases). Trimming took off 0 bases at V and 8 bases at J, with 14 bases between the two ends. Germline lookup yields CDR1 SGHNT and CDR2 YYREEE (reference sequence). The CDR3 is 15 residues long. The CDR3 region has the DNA TGTGCCAGCAGCTTGGAAACAGGGCGTGACGAAAAACTGTTTTTT. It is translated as CASSLETGRDEKLFF. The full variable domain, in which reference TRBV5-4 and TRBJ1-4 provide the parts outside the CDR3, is ETGVTQSPTHLIKTRGQQVTLRCSSQSGHNTVSWYQQALGQGPQFIFQYYREEENGRGNFPPRFSGLQFPNYSSELNVNALELDDSALYLCASSLETGRDEKLFFGSGTQLSVL.

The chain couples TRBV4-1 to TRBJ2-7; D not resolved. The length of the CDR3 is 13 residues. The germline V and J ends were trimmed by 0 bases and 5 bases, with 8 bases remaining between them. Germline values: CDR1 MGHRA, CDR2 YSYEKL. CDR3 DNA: TGCGCCAGCAGCCAAGATAGCTTAAACGAGCAGTACTTC. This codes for CASSQDSLNEQYF.

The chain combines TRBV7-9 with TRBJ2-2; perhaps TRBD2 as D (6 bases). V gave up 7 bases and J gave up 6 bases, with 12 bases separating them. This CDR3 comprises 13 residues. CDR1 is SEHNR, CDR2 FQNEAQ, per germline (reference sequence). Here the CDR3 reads CASIPEGAGELFF. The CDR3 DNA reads TGTGCCAGCATCCCGGAGGGTGCCGGGGAGCTGTTTTTT.

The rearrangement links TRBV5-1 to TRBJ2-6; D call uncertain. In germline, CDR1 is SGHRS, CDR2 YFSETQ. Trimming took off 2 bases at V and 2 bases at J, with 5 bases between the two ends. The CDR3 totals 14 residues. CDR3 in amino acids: CASSFGAGANVLTF. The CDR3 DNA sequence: TGCGCCAGCAGCTTCGGAGCTGGGGCCAACGTCCTGACTTTC. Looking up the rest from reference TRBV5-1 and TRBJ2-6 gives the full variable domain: KAGVTQTPRYLIKTRGQQVTLSCSPISGHRSVSWYQQTPGQGLQFLFEYFSETQRNKGNFPGRFSGRQFSNSRSEMNVSTLELGDSALYLCASSFGAGANVLTFGAGSRLTVL.

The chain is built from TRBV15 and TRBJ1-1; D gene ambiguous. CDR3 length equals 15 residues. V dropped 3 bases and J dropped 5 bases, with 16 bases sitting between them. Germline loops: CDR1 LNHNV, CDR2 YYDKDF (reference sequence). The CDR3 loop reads CATSSPVRDFTEAFF. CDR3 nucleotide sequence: TGTGCCACCAGCAGCCCCGTGAGGGATTTTACTGAAGCTTTCTTT.

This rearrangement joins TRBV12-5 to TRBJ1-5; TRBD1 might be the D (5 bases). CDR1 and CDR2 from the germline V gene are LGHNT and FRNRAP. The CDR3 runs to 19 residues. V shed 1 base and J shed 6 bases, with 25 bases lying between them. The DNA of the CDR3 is TGTGCTAGTGGTTTGGCTCGACCAACGGGGGGAGGGAAGGGTCAGCCCCAGCATTTT. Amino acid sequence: CASGLARPTGGGKGQPQHF.

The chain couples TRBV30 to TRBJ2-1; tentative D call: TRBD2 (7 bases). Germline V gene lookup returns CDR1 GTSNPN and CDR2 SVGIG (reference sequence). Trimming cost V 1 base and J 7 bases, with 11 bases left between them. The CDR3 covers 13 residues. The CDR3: CAWSAGGWNEQFF. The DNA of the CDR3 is TGTGCCTGGAGTGCGGGGGGCTGGAATGAGCAGTTCTTC.

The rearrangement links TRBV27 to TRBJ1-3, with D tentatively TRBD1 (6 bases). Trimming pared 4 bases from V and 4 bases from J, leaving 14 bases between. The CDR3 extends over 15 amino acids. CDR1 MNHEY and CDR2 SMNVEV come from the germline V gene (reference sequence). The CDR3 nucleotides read TGTGCCAGCAGTTCACAGGGTACGGGGGGAAACACCATATATTTT. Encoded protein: CASSSQGTGGNTIYF.

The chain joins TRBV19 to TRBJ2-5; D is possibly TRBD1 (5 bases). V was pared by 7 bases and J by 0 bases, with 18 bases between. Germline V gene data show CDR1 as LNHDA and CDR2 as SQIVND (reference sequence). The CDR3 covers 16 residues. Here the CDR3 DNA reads TGTGCCAGTACCCTCTCCCCCGACAGATACCAAGAGACCCAGTACTTC. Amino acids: CASTLSPDRYQETQYF.

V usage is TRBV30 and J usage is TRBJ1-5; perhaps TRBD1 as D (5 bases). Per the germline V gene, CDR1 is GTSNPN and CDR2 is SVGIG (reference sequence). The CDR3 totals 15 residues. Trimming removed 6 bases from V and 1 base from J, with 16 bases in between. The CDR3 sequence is CACNQGTGSNQPQHF. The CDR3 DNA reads TGTGCCTGCAATCAGGGTACTGGCAGCAATCAGCCCCAGCATTTT.

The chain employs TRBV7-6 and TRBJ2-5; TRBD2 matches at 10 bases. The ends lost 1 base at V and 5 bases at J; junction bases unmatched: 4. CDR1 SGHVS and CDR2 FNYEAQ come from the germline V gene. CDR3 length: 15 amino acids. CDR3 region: CASSLELAGRETQYF. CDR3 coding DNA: TGTGCCAGCAGCTTAGAACTAGCGGGGCGGGAGACCCAGTACTTC.

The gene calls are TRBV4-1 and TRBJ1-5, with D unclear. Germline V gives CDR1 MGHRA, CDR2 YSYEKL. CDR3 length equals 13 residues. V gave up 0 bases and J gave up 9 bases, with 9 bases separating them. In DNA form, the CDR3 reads TGCGCCAGCAGCCAAGACAGTGCTAGGCCCCAGCATTTT. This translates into CASSQDSARPQHF.

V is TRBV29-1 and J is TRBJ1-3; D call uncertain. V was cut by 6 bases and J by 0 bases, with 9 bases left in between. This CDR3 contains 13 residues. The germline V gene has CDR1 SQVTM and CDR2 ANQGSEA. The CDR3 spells CSVPSISGNTIYF. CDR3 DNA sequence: TGCAGCGTCCCCAGTATCTCTGGAAACACCATATATTTT.

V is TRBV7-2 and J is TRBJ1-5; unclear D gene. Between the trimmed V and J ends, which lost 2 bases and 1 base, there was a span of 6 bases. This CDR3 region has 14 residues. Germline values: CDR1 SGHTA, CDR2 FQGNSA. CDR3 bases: TGTGCCAGCAGCTTACAGGCCAGCAATCAGCCCCAGCATTTT. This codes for CASSLQASNQPQHF.

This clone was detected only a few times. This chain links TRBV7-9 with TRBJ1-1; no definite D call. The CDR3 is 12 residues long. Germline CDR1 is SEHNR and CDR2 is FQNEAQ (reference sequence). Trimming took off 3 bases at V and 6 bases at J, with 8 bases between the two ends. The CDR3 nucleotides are TGTGCCAGCAGCTTTCTAATCTCTGAAGCTTTCTTT. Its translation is CASSFLISEAFF.

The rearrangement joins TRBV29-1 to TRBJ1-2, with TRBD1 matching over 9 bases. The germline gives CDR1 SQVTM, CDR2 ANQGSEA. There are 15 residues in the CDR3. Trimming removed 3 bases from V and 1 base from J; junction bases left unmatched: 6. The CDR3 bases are TGCAGCGTTGATGCCGGGACAGGGAGTAACTATGGCTACACCTTC. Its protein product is CSVDAGTGSNYGYTF. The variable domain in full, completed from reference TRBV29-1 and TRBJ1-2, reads SAVISQKPSRDICQRGTSLTIQCQVDSQVTMMFWYRQQPGQSLTLIATANQGSEATYESGFVIDKFPISRPNLTFSTLTVSNMSPEDSSIYLCSVDAGTGSNYGYTFGSGTRLTVV.

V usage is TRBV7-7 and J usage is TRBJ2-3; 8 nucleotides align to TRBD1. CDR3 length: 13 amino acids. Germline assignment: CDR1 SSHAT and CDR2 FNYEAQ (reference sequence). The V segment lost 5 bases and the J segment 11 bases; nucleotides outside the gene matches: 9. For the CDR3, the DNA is TGTGCCAGCAGCCTTTCCCCGGACAGGGTGCAGTATTTT. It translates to CASSLSPDRVQYF.

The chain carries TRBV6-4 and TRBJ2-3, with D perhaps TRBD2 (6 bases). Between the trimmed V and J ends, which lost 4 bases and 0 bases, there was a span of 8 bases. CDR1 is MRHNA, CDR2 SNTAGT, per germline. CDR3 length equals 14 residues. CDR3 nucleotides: TGTGCCAGCAGTGCTGGGGGGAGCACAGATACGCAGTATTTT. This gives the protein CASSAGGSTDTQYF.

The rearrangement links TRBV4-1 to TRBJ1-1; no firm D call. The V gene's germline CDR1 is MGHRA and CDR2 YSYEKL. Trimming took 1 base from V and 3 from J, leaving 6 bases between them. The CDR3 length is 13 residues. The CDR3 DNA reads TGCGCCAGCAGCCAAGTCCCGTACACTGAAGCTTTCTTT. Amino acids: CASSQVPYTEAFF.

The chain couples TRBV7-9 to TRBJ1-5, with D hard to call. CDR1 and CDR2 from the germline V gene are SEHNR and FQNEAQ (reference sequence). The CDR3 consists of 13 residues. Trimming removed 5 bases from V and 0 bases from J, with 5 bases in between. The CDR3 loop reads CASSNYSNQPQHF. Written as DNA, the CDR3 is TGTGCCAGCAGCAACTATAGCAATCAGCCCCAGCATTTT.

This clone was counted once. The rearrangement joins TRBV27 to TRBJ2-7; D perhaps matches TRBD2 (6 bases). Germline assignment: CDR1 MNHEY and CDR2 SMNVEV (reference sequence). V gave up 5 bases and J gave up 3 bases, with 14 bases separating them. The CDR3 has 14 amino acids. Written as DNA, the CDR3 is TGTGCCAGCAGTGGGGGGAGTAAGTACTACGAGCAGTACTTC. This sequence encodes CASSGGSKYYEQYF.

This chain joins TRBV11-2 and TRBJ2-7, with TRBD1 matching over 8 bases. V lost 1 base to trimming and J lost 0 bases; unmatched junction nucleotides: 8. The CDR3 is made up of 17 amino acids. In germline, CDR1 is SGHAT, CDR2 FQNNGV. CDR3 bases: TGTGCCAGCAGCTTAGCTCCAGGGGGCAGGGGCTCCTACGAGCAGTACTTC. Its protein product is CASSLAPGGRGSYEQYF.